This TCR beta chain derives from a study of vaccination effects on CD4 cells after COVID-19. The method was immunoSEQ multiplex PCR; TCRdb's version includes in-frame clones alone and lacks a portion of them. The sample includes more than 60,000 clones, about 74% of them seen just once. In germline, CDR1 is MNHNY, CDR2 SVGAGI (reference sequence). CDR3 size: 14 residues. V gave up 5 bases and J gave up 1 base, with 12 bases separating them. As for this clone: The antigen is not known.

Expansion with viral peptide pools was applied to antigen-specific CD4+ T cells by the ViraFEST assay prior to sequencing. Upon completion of about 10 days in culture, CD4+ T cells were isolated. Vaccination of participants consisted of two doses of either the BNT162b2 or mRNA-1273 vaccine. Study results and limitations: Late after vaccination, infection- and vaccine-induced clones showed marked clonal contraction. Of the vaccine-induced clones from healthy vaccinees, merely 1 of 255 recognized common cold coronaviruses as well.

The rearrangement uses TRBV6-6 and TRBJ2-7; D ambiguous. The sample consisted of CD4+ T cells from PBMCs cultured with HCoV-229E spike peptides, taken after COVID-19 vaccination. The receptor's source is a human donor who received a COVID-19 vaccine. CDR3 bases: TGTGCCAGCAGTAGTGTGGTGACATCCTACGAGCAGTACGTC. Protein: CASSSVVTSYEQYV.